Following are 25 T cell receptor beta chains from one sample sequenced in a study of T cell responses to AZD1222 COVID-19 vaccine. Sequencing used immunoSEQ multiplex PCR; TCRdb keeps in-frame clones, though not all of them. Altogether approximately 160,000 clones are present, approximately 88% being singletons, with the ten largest covering 3% to 4%. This material consisted of peripheral blood, taken on day 0 of MenACWY control vaccination. The receptors were sampled from an adult in good health.

The chain is built from TRBV10-3 and TRBJ1-1; 10 bases are shared with TRBD1. The CDR3 has 15 residues. V trimming: 5 bases; J trimming: 4 bases; junction bases outside the gene matches: 7. Looked up from germline, CDR1 is ENHRY and CDR2 is SYGVKD. The CDR3, as DNA: TGTGCCATCAGTTGGGCCGGGACAGGGGTCACTGAAGCTTTCTTT. It translates to CAISWAGTGVTEAFF.

This clone appeared once. V and J are TRBV24-1 and TRBJ2-3; D is possibly TRBD1 or TRBD2 (6 bases each). The CDR3 spans 13 residues. Trimming stripped 12 bases from V and 2 bases from J, with 14 bases between. Per germline, CDR1 KGHDR and CDR2 SFDVKD. The CDR3 loop reads CAAEGEDTDTQYF. The CDR3 region has the DNA TGTGCCGCCGAGGGGGAGGACACAGATACGCAGTATTTT.

This rearrangement joins TRBV24-1 to TRBJ1-2, with TRBD1 matching over 8 bases. Trimming took 4 bases from V and 4 from J; bases not matched to a gene: 7. Germline-derived CDR1 and CDR2 are KGHDR and SFDVKD. The length of the CDR3 is 15 residues. CDR3 region: CATSDFTGGGYGYTF. CDR3 DNA sequence: TGTGCCACCAGTGACTTTACAGGGGGTGGCTATGGCTACACCTTC.

By share of the sample, this clone is medium-sized. One end of the junction is discordant with germline, which a read error may explain. This sequence joins TRBV11-3 and TRBJ2-1, with 7 nucleotides matching TRBD1. There are 13 residues in the CDR3. From germline, CDR1 is SGHNT and CDR2 YENEEA. CDR3 nucleotide sequence: TGTGCCAGCAGCCCCCGGACGGGGACAGCACGAATCTTC. This encodes CASSPRTGTARIF.

This chain joins TRBV5-1 and TRBJ2-2; perhaps TRBD2 as D (6 bases). The CDR3 has 14 residues. The V gene lost 5 bases and the J gene lost 5 bases, with 13 bases spanning the gap. Germline V gives CDR1 SGHRS, CDR2 YFSETQ. Here the CDR3 reads CASSRRGETGELFF. In DNA, the CDR3 is TGCGCCAGCAGTCGGAGGGGCGAAACCGGGGAGCTGTTTTTT.

J is TRBJ1-2 and V is TRBV29-1; D is ambiguous. Germline V gene data show CDR1 as SQVTM and CDR2 as ANQGSEA. V dropped 3 bases and J dropped 4 bases, with 15 bases sitting between them. The length of the CDR3 is 14 residues. The CDR3 loop is CSVDEGGLGYGYTF. The CDR3 DNA reads TGCAGCGTTGACGAGGGAGGGCTAGGCTATGGCTACACCTTC.

J is TRBJ2-1 and V is TRBV7-3; TRBD2 matches 8 bases. CDR3 length: 14 amino acids. The germline V gene has CDR1 SGHTA and CDR2 FQGTGA. J gave up 7 bases and V 2 bases, and 4 bases lay outside the gene matches. The CDR3 sequence: CASSLGAGVNEQFF. CDR3 bases: TGTGCCAGCAGCTTAGGAGCGGGGGTTAATGAGCAGTTCTTC.

CDR3 protein: CASSRGGATNEKLFF. CDR3 DNA: TGTGCCAGCAGCAGGGGGGGTGCAACTAATGAAAAACTGTTTTTT. The chain links TRBV9 to TRBJ1-4; a possible D gene is TRBD1 (6 bases). Per the germline V gene, CDR1 is SGDLS and CDR2 is YYNGEE. V lost 4 bases, J lost 0 bases, and 10 bases lay in between. The CDR3 has 15 amino acids. Full variable domain (remainder filled in from reference TRBV9 and TRBJ1-4): DSGVTQTPKHLITATGQRVTLRCSPRSGDLSVYWYQQSLDQGLQFLIQYYNGEERAKGNILERFSAQQFPDLHSELNLSSLELGDSALYFCASSRGGATNEKLFFGSGTQLSVL.

V usage is TRBV4-2 and J usage is TRBJ2-7; 8 bases are a match to TRBD2. The V segment lost 1 base and the J segment 4 bases; nucleotides outside the gene matches: 18. Germline V gene sequence: CDR1 LGHNA, CDR2 YNFKEQ. CDR3 size: 19 residues. CDR3 DNA: TGTGCCAGCAGCCAAGTTAGGGGGGGGTCGGGACTAGACCCTTACGAGCAGTACTTC. Its translation: CASSQVRGGSGLDPYEQYF.

This chain joins TRBV24-1 and TRBJ2-1; 16 positions agree with TRBD2. This CDR3 contains 18 residues. CDR1 and CDR2 from the germline V gene are KGHDR and SFDVKD. The trim removed 4 bases at V and 6 bases at J, leaving 8 bases unmatched. The CDR3 protein is CATSDRGLAGGLGNEQFF. The DNA of the CDR3 is TGTGCCACCAGTGACCGGGGACTAGCGGGGGGGCTGGGCAATGAGCAGTTCTTC.

The chain is built from TRBV7-3 and TRBJ2-1; D is uncertain. Trimming took 5 bases from V and 0 from J, leaving 8 bases between them. The CDR3 is 14 residues long. Per germline, CDR1 SGHTA and CDR2 FQGTGA. The CDR3 is CASSRVGSYNEQFF. CDR3 nucleotide sequence: TGTGCCAGCAGCCGCGTTGGCTCCTACAATGAGCAGTTCTTC.

The V call is TRBV6-5, the J call TRBJ2-7; 7 bases agree with TRBD1. This CDR3 contains 15 residues. The junction had 12 bases not matched to a gene; V was cut back by 6 bases and J by 4 bases. Germline V CDR1 and CDR2: MNHEY, SVGAGI. This CDR3 reads CASSRNRGPEYEQYF. As DNA, the CDR3 is TGTGCCAGCAGCCGAAACAGGGGCCCCGAGTACGAGCAGTACTTC.

This chain uses TRBV27 with TRBJ2-7; D not certain. Germline assignment: CDR1 MNHEY and CDR2 SMNVEV (reference sequence). Trimming cost V 2 bases and J 5 bases, with 13 bases left between them. The CDR3 loop spans 14 amino acids. The CDR3 DNA reads TGTGCCAGCAGTTTAAATAGTTATACCAACGAGCAGTACTTC. Translation gives CASSLNSYTNEQYF.

The V gene is TRBV5-1, the J gene TRBJ2-5; 11 nucleotides match TRBD1. This CDR3 is 16 amino acids long. Germline trimming cut 4 bases from V and 0 bases from J; bases unmatched to any gene: 5. Germline CDR1 is SGHRS and CDR2 is YFSETQ. Here the CDR3 reads CASSPGTGGYQETQYF. The CDR3 bases are TGCGCCAGCAGCCCCGGGACAGGGGGTTACCAAGAGACCCAGTACTTC. Full variable domain (remainder filled in from reference TRBV5-1 and TRBJ2-5): KAGVTQTPRYLIKTRGQQVTLSCSPISGHRSVSWYQQTPGQGLQFLFEYFSETQRNKGNFPGRFSGRQFSNSRSEMNVSTLELGDSALYLCASSPGTGGYQETQYFGPGTRLLVL.

As concerns this clone: Sequence at one end of the junction differs from germline and may be a read error. J is TRBJ2-1 and V is TRBV7-7; maybe TRBD2 (6 bases). There are 13 residues in the CDR3. CDR1 is SSHAT, CDR2 FNYEAQ, per germline (reference sequence). The CDR3 is CASSLGEDNEQFF. CDR3 nucleotides: TGTGCTAGCAGCTTAGGGGAGGACAATGAGCAGTTCTTC.

V is TRBV7-2 and J is TRBJ1-1; tentative D call: TRBD1 (6 bases). Germline CDR1 is SGHTA and CDR2 is FQGNSA. The CDR3 loop spans 15 amino acids. The V and J ends lost 3 bases and 1 base respectively, with 12 bases between them. CDR3 coding DNA: TGTGCCAGCAGCTTTGCAGACAGGCCGAACACTGAAGCTTTCTTT. Amino acids: CASSFADRPNTEAFF. Together with reference TRBV7-2 and TRBJ1-1, the CDR3 gives the full variable domain: GAGVSQSPSNKVTEKGKDVELRCDPISGHTALYWYRQSLGQGLEFLIYFQGNSAPDKSGLPSDRFSAERTGGSVSTLTIQRTQQEDSAVYLCASSFADRPNTEAFFGQGTRLTVV.

This clone occurred once. The genes are TRBV4-3 and TRBJ1-2, with D perhaps matching TRBD1 (5 bases). Germline loops: CDR1 LGHNA, CDR2 YSLEER. The CDR3 runs 15 residues. Trimming shortened V by 3 bases and J by 4 bases, and 15 bases separated the two germline ends. For the CDR3, the DNA is TGCGCCAGCAGCCAGGGACGGGGCGGGGGCTATGGCTACACCTTC. Translation: CASSQGRGGGYGYTF.

The chain has TRBV27 and TRBJ1-5, with unresolved D. Germline CDR1 is MNHEY and CDR2 is SMNVEV (reference sequence). The CDR3 is 15 amino acids. V was cut by 7 bases and J by 0 bases, with 13 bases left in between. Here the CDR3 reads CASISGNYSNQPQHF. Here the CDR3 DNA reads TGTGCCAGCATCTCGGGAAATTATAGCAATCAGCCCCAGCATTTT.

This sequence joins TRBV7-6 and TRBJ2-2; D might be TRBD2 (5 bases). V dropped 1 base and J dropped 3 bases, with 12 bases sitting between them. The CDR3 spans 16 residues. Germline loops: CDR1 SGHVS, CDR2 FNYEAQ. The CDR3 bases are TGTGCCAGCAGCTTAGTGTTGGAACTAGACACCGGGGAGCTGTTTTTT. This gives the protein CASSLVLELDTGELFF.

The chain combines TRBV3-1 (or the pseudogene TRBV3-2) with TRBJ1-2, with D tentatively TRBD1 (6 bases). CDR3 length: 16 residues. Germline V lookup: CDR1 LGHDT, CDR2 YNNKEL (reference sequence). Trimming pared 4 bases from V and 4 bases from J, leaving 19 bases between. CDR3 sequence reads: CASSPGGAGPGYGYTF. The CDR3 coding sequence is TGTGCCAGCAGCCCGGGGGGGGCGGGGCCGGGCTATGGCTACACCTTC.

The chain carries TRBV5-6 and TRBJ1-5; D is uncertain. The germline gives CDR1 SGHDT, CDR2 YYEEEE. The CDR3 has 16 amino acids. V lost 2 bases and J lost 0, with 12 bases in between. The CDR3 DNA reads TGTGCCAGCAGCTTAGGGAGGGAATATAGCAATCAGCCCCAGCATTTT. Translation gives CASSLGREYSNQPQHF. The whole variable domain, remainder taken from reference TRBV5-6 and TRBJ1-5, is DAGVTQSPTHLIKTRGQQVTLRCSPKSGHDTVSWYQQALGQGPQFIFQYYEEEERQRGNFPDRFSGHQFPNYSSELNVNALLLGDSALYLCASSLGREYSNQPQHFGDGTRLSIL.

The V call is TRBV28, the J call TRBJ1-5, with D possibly TRBD1 on 6 matching bases. CDR3 length equals 16 residues. Germline V gene lookup returns CDR1 MDHEN and CDR2 SYDVKM. The germline V and J ends were trimmed by 10 bases and 1 base, with 20 bases remaining between them. The chain's CDR3 is CATRLGGRLSNQPQHF. CDR3 nucleotides: TGTGCCACCCGCCTAGGGGGGCGCTTGAGCAATCAGCCCCAGCATTTT.

The V gene is TRBV5-4, the J gene TRBJ1-2, with a weak D call TRBD1 (5 bases). This CDR3 has 16 amino acids. Per germline, CDR1 SGHNT and CDR2 YYREEE (reference sequence). V was clipped by 4 bases and J by 0 bases, with 16 bases between them. CDR3 nucleotides: TGTGCCAGCAGCAGGAACCGGGGCTCCACTAACTATGGCTACACCTTC. Translation gives CASSRNRGSTNYGYTF.

The chain combines TRBV19 with TRBJ1-1; 12 bases line up with TRBD1. This CDR3 has 13 residues. V shed 5 bases, J shed 11 bases, and the junction held 6 bases outside the gene matches. Germline-derived CDR1 and CDR2 are LNHDA and SQIVND (reference sequence). The CDR3 DNA is TGTGCCAGTAGTCCCACGGGACAGGGGGCGGCTTTCTTT. Protein: CASSPTGQGAAFF.

The chain uses TRBV28 and TRBJ2-1; the match to TRBD2 covers 8 bases. This CDR3 spans 15 amino acids. From germline, CDR1 is MDHEN and CDR2 SYDVKM. Unmatched junction bases numbered 11, after V lost 5 bases and J lost 8 bases. The CDR3 nucleotides read TGTGCCAGCAGTCCACCCGGGACTAGTCGTCATGAGCAGTTCTTC. Its protein product is CASSPPGTSRHEQFF.